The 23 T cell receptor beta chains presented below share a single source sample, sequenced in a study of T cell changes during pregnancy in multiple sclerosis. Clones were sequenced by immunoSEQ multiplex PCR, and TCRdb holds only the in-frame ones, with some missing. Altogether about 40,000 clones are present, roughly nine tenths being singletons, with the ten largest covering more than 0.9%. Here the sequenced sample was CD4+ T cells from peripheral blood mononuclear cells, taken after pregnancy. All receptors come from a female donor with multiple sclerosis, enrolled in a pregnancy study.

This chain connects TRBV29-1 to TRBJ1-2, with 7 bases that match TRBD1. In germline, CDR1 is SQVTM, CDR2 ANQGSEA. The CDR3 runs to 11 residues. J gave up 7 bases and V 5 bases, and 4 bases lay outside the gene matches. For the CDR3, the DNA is TGCAGCGTTATGGCAGGGGGTGGCTACACCTTC. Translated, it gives CSVMAGGGYTF.

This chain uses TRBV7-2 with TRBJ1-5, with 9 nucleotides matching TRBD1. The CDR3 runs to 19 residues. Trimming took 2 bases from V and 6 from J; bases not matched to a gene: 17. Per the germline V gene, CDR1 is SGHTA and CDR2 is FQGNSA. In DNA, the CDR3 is TGTGCCAGCAGCTTATGGGGCTTCACCGAAGGGGACAGGGTTCAGCCCCAGCATTTT. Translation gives CASSLWGFTEGDRVQPQHF. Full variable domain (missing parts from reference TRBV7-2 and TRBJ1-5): GAGVSQSPSNKVTEKGKDVELRCDPISGHTALYWYRQSLGQGLEFLIYFQGNSAPDKSGLPSDRFSAERTGGSVSTLTIQRTQQEDSAVYLCASSLWGFTEGDRVQPQHFGDGTRLSIL.

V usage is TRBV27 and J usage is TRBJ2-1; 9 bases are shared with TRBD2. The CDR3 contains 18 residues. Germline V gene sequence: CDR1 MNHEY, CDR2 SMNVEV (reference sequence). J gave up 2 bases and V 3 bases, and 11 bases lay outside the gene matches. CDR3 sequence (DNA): TGTGCCAGCAGTTTGTCACGGGGCGGGAGGGTCACCTACAATGAGCAGTTCTTC. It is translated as CASSLSRGGRVTYNEQFF.

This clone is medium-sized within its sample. CDR3 sequence: CASSQGLLQQYF. For the CDR3, the DNA is TGTGCCAGCAGCCAAGGACTATTACAGCAGTACTTC. V and J are TRBV11-2 and TRBJ2-7, with TRBD2 as a possible D gene (6 bases). CDR1 is SGHAT and CDR2 is FQNNGV in the germline V gene. The CDR3 loop spans 12 amino acids. V gave up 5 bases and J gave up 8 bases, with 13 bases separating them.

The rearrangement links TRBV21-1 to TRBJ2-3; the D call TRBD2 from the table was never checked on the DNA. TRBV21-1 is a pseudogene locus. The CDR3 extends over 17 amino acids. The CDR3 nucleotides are TGTGCCAGACCCCGGCGCGGGAGGGCTGAAGTGGCAGATACGCAGTATTTT. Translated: CARPRRGRAEVADTQYF.

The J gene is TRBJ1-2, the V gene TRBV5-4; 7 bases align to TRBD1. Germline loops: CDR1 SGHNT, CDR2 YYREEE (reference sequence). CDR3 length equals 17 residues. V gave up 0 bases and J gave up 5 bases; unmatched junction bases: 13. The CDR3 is CASSLVGQAFGGYGYTF. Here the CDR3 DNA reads TGTGCCAGCAGCTTGGTCGGACAGGCCTTCGGGGGTTATGGCTACACCTTC.

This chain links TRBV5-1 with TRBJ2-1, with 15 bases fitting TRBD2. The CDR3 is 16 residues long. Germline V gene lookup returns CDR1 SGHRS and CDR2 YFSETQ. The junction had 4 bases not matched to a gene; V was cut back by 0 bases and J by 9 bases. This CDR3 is CASSLGGLAGGGEQFF. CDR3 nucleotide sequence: TGCGCCAGCAGCTTGGGGGGACTAGCGGGAGGCGGTGAGCAGTTCTTC. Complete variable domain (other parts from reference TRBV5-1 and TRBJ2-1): KAGVTQTPRYLIKTRGQQVTLSCSPISGHRSVSWYQQTPGQGLQFLFEYFSETQRNKGNFPGRFSGRQFSNSRSEMNVSTLELGDSALYLCASSLGGLAGGGEQFFGPGTRLTVL.

DNA of the CDR3: TGTGCCAGCAGTTCTCGACTAGCGGGAAGGGCCCAGTACTTC. This codes for CASSSRLAGRAQYF. This sequence joins TRBV6-5 and TRBJ2-5; 11 bases are a match to TRBD2. Germline trimming cut 4 bases from V and 9 bases from J; bases unmatched to any gene: 7. Germline loops: CDR1 MNHEY, CDR2 SVGAGI. The CDR3 spans 14 residues.

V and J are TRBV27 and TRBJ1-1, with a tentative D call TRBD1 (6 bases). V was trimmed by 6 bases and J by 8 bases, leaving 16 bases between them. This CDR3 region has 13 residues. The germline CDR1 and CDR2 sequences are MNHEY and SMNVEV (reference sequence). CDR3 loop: CASSYSVDREAFF. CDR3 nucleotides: TGTGCCAGCAGCTACTCGGTGGACAGAGAAGCTTTCTTT.

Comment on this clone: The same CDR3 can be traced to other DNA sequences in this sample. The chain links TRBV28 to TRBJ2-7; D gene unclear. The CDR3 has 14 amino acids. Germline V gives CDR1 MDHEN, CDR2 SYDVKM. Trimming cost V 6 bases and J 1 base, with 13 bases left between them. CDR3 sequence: CASSPVSVSYEQYF. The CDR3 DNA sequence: TGTGCCAGCAGCCCCGTTTCCGTGTCCTACGAGCAGTACTTC.

CDR3 loop: CASSGQGRKSYGYTF. The CDR3 coding sequence is TGTGCCAGCAGTGGACAGGGAAGAAAAAGCTATGGCTACACCTTC. The rearrangement uses TRBV28 and TRBJ1-2; TRBD1 matches at 8 bases. The CDR3 is made up of 15 amino acids. With 5 bases clipped from V and 4 bases from J, the junction kept 9 bases outside the gene matches. Per the germline V gene, CDR1 is MDHEN and CDR2 is SYDVKM.

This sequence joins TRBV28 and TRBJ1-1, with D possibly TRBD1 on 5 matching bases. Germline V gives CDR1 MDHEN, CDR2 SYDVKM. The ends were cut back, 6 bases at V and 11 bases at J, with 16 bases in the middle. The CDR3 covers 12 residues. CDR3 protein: CASSLVRGGAFF. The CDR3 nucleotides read TGTGCCAGCAGCCTCGTAAGGGGAGGGGCTTTCTTT.

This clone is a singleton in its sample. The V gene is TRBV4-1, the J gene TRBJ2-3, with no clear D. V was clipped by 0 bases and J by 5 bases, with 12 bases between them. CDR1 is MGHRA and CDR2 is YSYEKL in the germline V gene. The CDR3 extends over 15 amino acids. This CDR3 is CASSQDPNRGDTQYF. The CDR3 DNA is TGCGCCAGCAGCCAAGATCCCAATAGAGGAGATACGCAGTATTTT.

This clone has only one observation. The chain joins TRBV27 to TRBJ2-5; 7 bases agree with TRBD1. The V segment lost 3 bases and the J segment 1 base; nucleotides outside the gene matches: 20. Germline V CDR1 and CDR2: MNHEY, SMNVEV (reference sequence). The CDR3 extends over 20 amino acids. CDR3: CASSFSDRPRIPPTQETQYF. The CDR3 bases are TGTGCCAGCAGTTTCTCGGACAGGCCCCGAATACCCCCCACCCAAGAGACCCAGTACTTC.

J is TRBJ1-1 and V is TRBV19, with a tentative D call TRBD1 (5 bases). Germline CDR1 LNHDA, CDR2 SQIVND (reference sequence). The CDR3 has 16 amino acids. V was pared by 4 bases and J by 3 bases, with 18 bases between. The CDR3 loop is CASSRALGGLDTEAFF. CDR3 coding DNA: TGTGCCAGTAGTAGGGCGCTGGGGGGATTGGACACTGAAGCTTTCTTT.

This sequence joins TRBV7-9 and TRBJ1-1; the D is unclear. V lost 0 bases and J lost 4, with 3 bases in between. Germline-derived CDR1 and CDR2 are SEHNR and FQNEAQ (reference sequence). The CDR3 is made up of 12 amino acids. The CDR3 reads CASSLASTEAFF. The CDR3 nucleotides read TGTGCCAGCAGCTTAGCCTCCACTGAAGCTTTCTTT.

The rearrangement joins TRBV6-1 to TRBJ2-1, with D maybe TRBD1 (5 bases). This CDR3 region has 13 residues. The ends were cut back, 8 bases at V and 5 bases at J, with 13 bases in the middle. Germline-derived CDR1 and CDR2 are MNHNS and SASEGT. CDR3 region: CASAGSLNNEQFF. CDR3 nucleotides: TGTGCCAGCGCAGGGTCACTCAACAATGAGCAGTTCTTC.

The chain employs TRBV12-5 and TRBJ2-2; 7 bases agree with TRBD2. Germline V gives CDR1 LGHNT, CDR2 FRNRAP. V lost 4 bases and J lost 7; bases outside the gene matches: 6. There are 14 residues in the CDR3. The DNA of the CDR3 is TGTGCTAGTGGTTCCTCGCCTAGCGGCGGGGAGCTGTTTTTT. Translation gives CASGSSPSGGELFF.

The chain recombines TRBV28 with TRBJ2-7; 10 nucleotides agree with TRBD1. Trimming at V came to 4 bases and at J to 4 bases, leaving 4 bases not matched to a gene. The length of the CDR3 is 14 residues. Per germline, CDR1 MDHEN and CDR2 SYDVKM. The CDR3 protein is CASSWTGGWYEQYF. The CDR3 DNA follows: TGTGCCAGCAGTTGGACAGGGGGTTGGTACGAGCAGTACTTC. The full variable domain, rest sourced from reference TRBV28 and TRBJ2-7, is DVKVTQSSRYLVKRTGEKVFLECVQDMDHENMFWYRQDPGLGLRLIYFSYDVKMKEKGDIPEGYSVSREKKERFSLILESASTNQTSMYLCASSWTGGWYEQYFGPGTRLTVT.

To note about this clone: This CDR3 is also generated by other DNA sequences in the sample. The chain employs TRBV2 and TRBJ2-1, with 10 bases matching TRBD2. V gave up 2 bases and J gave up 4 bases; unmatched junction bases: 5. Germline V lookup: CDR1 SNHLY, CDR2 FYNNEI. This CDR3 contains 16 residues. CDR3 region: CASSEWTSGLYNEQFF. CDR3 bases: TGTGCCAGCAGTGAATGGACTAGCGGCTTATACAATGAGCAGTTCTTC.

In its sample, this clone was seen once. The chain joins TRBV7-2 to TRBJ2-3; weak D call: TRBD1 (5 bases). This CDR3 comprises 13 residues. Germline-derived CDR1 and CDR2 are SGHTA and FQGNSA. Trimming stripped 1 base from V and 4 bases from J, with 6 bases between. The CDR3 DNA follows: TGTGCCAGCAGCTTAGAGGGGTCAGATACGCAGTATTTT. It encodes CASSLEGSDTQYF.

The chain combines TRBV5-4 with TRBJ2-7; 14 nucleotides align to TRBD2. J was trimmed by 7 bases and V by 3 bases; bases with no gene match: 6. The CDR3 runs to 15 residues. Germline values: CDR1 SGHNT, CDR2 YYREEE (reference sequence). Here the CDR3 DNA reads TGTGCCAGCAGCTCGGGACTAGCGGGAGCAAAGGAGCAGTACTTC. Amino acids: CASSSGLAGAKEQYF.

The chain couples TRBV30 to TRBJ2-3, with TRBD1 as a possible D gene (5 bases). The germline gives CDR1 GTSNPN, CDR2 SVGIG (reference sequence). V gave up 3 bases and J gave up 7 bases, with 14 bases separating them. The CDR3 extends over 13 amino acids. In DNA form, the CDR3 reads TGTGCCTGGAGGGAGTCAGGGCCGAATACGCAGTATTTT. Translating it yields CAWRESGPNTQYF.